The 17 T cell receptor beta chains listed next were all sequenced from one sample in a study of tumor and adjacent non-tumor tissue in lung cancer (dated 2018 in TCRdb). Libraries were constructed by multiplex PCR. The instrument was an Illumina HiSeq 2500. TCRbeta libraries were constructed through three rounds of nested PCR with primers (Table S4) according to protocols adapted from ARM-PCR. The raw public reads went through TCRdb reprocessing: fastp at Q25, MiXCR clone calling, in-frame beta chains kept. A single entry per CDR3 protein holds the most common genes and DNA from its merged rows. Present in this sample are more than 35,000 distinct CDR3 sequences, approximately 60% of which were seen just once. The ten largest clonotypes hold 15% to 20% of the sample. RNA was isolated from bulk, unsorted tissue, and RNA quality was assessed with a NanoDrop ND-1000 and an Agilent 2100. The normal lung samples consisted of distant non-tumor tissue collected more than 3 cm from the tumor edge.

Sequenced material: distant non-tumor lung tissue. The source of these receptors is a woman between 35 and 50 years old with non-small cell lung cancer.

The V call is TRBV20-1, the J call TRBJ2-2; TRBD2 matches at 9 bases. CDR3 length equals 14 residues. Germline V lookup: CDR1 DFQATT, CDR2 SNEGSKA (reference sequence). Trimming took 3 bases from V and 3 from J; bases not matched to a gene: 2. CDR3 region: CSARTSGYTGELFF. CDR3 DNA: TGCAGTGCTAGGACTAGCGGTTACACCGGGGAGCTGTTTTTT.

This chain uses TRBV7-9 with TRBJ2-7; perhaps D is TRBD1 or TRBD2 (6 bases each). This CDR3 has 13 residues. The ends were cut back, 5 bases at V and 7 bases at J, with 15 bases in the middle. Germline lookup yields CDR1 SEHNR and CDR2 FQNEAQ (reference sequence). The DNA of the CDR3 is TGTGCCAGCAGCATTGGGGGGCCGCGAGAGCAGTACTTC. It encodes CASSIGGPREQYF.

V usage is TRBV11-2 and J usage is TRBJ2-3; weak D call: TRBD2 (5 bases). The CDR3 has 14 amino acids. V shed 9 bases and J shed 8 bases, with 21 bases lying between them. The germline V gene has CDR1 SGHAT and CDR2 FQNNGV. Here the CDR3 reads CARSPLSAAGTQYF. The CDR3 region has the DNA TGTGCCAGAAGCCCTCTTAGCGCGGCAGGTACGCAGTATTTT.

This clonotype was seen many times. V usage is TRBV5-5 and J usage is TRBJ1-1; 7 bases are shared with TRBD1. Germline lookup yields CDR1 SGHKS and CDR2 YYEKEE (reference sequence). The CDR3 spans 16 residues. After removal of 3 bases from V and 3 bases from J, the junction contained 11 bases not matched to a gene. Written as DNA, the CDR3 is TGTGCCAGCAGCTGGGGGGTGGGACAGATTTACACTGAAGCTTTCTTT. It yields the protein CASSWGVGQIYTEAFF.

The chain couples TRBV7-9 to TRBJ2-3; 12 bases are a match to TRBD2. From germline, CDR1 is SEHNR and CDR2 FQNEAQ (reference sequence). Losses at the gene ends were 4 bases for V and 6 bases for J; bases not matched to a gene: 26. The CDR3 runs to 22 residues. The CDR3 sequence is CASSSSAEASGRASGVSDTQYF. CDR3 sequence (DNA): TGTGCCAGCAGCTCATCCGCCGAGGCTAGCGGGAGGGCGTCGGGGGTTTCGGATACGCAGTATTTT.

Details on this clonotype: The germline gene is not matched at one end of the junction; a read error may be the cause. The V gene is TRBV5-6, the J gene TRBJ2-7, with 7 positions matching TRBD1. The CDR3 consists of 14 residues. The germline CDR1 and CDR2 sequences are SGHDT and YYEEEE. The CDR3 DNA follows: TGTGCCAGCGCGGTACAGGGGTTCACCTATGAGCAGTACTTC. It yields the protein CASAVQGFTYEQYF.

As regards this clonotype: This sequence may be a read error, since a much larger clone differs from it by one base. CDR3 nucleotide sequence: TGTGCCAGCAGCCCGCCTTCGACAAGGGCTGAAGCTTTCTTT. Its translation: CASSPPSTRAEAFF. The rearrangement joins TRBV9 to TRBJ1-1, with no clear D. CDR3 length equals 14 residues. Between the trimmed V and J ends, which lost 4 bases and 6 bases, there was a span of 16 bases. Germline assignment: CDR1 SGDLS and CDR2 YYNGEE. Complete variable domain (other parts from reference TRBV9 and TRBJ1-1): DSGVTQTPKHLITATGQRVTLRCSPRSGDLSVYWYQQSLDQGLQFLIQYYNGEERAKGNILERFSAQQFPDLHSELNLSSLELGDSALYFCASSPPSTRAEAFFGQGTRLTVV.

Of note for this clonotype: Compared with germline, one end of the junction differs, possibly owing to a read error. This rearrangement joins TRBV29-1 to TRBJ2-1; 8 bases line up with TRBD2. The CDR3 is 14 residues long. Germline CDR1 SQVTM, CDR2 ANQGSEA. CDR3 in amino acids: CSVARLANSDEEFF. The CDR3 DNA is TGCAGCGTTGCTAGACTAGCGAACTCCGATGAGGAGTTCTTC.

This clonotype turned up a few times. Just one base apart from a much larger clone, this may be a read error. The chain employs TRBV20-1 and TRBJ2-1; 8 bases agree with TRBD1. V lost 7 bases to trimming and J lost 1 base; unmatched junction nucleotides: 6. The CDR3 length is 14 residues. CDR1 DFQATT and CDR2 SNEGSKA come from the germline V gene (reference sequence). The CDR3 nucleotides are TGCAGTGTCCAGACAGGGGCGTCCTACAATGAGCAGTTCTTC. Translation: CSVQTGASYNEQFF.

Here the CDR3 DNA reads TGTGCCAGCAGCAACCTCCGGGACGCGTTTCAGCCCCAGCATTTT. It yields the protein CASSNLRDAFQPQHF. The J gene is TRBJ1-5, the V gene TRBV28, with D possibly TRBD1 on 5 matching bases. This CDR3 spans 15 amino acids. Germline V gene lookup returns CDR1 MDHEN and CDR2 SYDVKM. Trimming pared 6 bases from V and 6 bases from J, leaving 18 bases between.

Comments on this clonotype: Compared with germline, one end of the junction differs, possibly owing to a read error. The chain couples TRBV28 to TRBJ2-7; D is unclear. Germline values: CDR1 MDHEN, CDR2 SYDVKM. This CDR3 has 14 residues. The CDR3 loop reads CANSLSSGLYQQYF. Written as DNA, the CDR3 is TGTGCCAACAGTTTATCGTCAGGCCTCTACCAGCAGTACTTC.

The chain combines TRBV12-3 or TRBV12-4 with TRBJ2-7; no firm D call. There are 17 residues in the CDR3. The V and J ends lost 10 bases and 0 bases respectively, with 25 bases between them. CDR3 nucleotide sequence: TGTGCCAACAATTTAGGGCAGTCATCGCAAACCTCCTACGAGCAGTACTTC. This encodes CANNLGQSSQTSYEQYF.

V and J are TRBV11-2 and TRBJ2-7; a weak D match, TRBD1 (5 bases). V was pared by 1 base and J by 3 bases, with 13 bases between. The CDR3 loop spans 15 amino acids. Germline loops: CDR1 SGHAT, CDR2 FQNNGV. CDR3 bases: TGTGCCAGCAGCTTAGTCCCAGGGTCGTACTACGAGCAGTACTTC. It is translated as CASSLVPGSYYEQYF.

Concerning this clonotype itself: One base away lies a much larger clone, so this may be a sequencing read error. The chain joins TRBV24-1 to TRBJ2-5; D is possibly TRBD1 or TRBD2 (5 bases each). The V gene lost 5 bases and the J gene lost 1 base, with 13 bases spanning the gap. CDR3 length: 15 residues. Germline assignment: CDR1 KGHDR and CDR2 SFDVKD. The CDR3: CATSAAQGPQETQYF. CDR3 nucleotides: TGTGCCACCAGTGCTGCCCAGGGACCCCAAGAGACCCAGTACTTC.

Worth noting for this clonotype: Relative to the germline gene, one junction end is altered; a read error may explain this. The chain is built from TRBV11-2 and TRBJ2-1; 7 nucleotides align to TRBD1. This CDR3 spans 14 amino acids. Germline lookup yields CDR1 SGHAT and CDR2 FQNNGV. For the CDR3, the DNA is TGTGCCAGCAACCGGACAGGCTCCGACAATGAGCAGCTCTTC. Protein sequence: CASNRTGSDNEQLF.

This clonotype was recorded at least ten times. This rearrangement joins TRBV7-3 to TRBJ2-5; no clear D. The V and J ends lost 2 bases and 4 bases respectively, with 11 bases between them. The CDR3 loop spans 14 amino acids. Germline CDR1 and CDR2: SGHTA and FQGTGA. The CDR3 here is CASSLWGYAETQYF. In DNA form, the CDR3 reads TGTGCCAGCAGCTTATGGGGTTACGCAGAGACCCAGTACTTC.

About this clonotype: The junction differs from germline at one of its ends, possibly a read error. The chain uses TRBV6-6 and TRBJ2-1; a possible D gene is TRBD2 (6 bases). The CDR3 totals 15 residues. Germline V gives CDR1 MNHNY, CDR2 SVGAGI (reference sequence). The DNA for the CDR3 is TGTGCCAGCGGTCCCCCCGGGAGCTCCTACAATGAGAAGTTCTTC. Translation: CASGPPGSSYNEKFF.